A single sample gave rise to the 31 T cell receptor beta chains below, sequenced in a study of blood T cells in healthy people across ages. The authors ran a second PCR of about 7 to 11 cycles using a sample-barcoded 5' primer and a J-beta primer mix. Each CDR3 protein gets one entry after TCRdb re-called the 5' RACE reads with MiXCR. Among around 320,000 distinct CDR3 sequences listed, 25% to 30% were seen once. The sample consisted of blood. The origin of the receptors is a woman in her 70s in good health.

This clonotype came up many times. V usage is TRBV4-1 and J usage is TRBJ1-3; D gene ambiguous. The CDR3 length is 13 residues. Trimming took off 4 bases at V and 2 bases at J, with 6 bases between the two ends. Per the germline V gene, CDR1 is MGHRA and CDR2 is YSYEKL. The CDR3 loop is CASSREPGNTIYF. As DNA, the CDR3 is TGCGCCAGCAGCCGAGAACCTGGAAACACCATATATTTT.

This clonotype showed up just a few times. In nucleotides, the CDR3 is TGTGCCAGCAGTCCCGACACCTTGGGAATTTCACCCCTCCACTTT. Protein sequence: CASSPDTLGISPLHF. The J gene is TRBJ1-6, the V gene TRBV28; D not resolved. Deletions cut 5 bases from V and 9 bases from J, with 17 bases between. Germline V CDR1 and CDR2: MDHEN, SYDVKM. CDR3 length: 15 residues.

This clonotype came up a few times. The CDR3 is CSVATGTGSYEQFF. CDR3 DNA sequence: TGCAGCGTGGCGACCGGGACAGGGTCCTATGAGCAGTTCTTC. V usage is TRBV29-1 and J usage is TRBJ2-5, with 9 bases fitting TRBD1. The end of the DNA is better explained by TRBJ2-1, so the J call may be wrong. Germline V gene sequence: CDR1 SQVTM, CDR2 ANQGSEA. This CDR3 comprises 14 residues.

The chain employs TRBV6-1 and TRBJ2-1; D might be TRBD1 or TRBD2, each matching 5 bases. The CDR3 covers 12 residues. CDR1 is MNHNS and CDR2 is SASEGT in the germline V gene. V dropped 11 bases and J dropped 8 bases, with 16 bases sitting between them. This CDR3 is CAGGIQGDEQFF. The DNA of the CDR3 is TGTGCCGGGGGAATTCAAGGAGATGAGCAGTTCTTC.

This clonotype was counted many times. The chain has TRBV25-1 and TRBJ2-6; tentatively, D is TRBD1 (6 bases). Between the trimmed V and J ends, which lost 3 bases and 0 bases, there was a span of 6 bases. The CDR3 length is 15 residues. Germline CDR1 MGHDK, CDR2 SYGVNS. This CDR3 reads CASSETGSGANVLTF. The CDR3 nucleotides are TGTGCCAGCAGTGAGACAGGCTCTGGGGCCAACGTCCTGACTTTC.

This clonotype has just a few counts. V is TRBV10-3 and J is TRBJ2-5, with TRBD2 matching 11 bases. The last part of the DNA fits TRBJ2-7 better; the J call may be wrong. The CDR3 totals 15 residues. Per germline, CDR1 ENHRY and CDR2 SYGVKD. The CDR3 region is CAIRSGTSGSYEQYF. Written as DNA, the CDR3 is TGTGCCATCAGGAGTGGGACTAGCGGTTCCTACGAGCAGTACTTC.

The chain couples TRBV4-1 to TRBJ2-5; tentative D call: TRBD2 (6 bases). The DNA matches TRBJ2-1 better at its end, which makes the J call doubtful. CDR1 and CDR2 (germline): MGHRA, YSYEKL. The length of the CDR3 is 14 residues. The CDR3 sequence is CASSQHIGSNEQFF. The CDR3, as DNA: TGCGCCAGCAGCCAACATATCGGGAGTAATGAGCAGTTCTTC.

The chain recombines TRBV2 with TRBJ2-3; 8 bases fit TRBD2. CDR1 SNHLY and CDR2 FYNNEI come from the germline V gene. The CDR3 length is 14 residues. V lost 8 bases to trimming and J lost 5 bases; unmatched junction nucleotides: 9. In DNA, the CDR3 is TGTGCCAGCGGGTGGGCGGGAGGACAAGATACGCAGTATTTT. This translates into CASGWAGGQDTQYF.

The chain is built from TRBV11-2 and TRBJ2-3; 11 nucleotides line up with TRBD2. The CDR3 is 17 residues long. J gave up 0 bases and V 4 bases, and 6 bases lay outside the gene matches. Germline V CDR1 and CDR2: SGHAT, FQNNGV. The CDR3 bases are TGTGCCAGCAGCTCGGGACTAGCGGACCTCAGCACAGATACGCAGTATTTT. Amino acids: CASSSGLADLSTDTQYF. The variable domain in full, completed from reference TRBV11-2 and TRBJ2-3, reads EAGVAQSPRYKIIEKRQSVAFWCNPISGHATLYWYQQILGQGPKLLIQFQNNGVVDDSQLPKDRFSAERLKGVDSTLKIQPAKLEDSAVYLCASSSGLADLSTDTQYFGPGTRLTVL.

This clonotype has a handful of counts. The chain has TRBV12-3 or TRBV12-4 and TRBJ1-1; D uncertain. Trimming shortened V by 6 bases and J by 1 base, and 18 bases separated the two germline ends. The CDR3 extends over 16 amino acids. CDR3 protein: CASRPASDLQNTEAFF. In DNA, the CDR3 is TGTGCCAGCAGACCCGCAAGTGACTTACAGAACACTGAAGCTTTCTTT.

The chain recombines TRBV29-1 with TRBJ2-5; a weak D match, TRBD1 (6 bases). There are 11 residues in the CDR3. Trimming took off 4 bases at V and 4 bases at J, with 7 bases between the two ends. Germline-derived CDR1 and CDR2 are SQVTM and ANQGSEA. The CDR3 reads CSVAGVETQYF. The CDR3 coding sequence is TGCAGCGTTGCAGGGGTAGAGACCCAGTACTTC.

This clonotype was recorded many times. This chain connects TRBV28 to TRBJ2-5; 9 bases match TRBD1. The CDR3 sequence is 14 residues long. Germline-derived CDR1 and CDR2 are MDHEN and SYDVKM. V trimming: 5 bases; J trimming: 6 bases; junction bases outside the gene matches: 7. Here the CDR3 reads CASSNPTGGKTQYF. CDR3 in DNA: TGTGCCAGCAGTAACCCGACAGGGGGGAAGACCCAGTACTTC. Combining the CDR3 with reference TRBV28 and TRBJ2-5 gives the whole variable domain DVKVTQSSRYLVKRTGEKVFLECVQDMDHENMFWYRQDPGLGLRLIYFSYDVKMKEKGDIPEGYSVSREKKERFSLILESASTNQTSMYLCASSNPTGGKTQYFGPGTRLLVL.

CDR3 in amino acids: CSAKLMAEAFF. Here the CDR3 DNA reads TGCAGTGCTAAGTTGATGGCTGAAGCTTTCTTT. The chain uses TRBV20-1 and TRBJ1-1; no clear D. This CDR3 spans 11 amino acids. Germline V gene lookup returns CDR1 DFQATT and CDR2 SNEGSKA (reference sequence). V lost 4 bases to trimming and J lost 6 bases, with 9 bases between them.

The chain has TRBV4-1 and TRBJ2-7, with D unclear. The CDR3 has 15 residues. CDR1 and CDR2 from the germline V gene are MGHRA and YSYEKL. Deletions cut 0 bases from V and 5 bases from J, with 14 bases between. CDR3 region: CASSQDVQPRNEQYF. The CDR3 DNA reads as TGCGCCAGCAGCCAAGATGTGCAGCCCAGGAACGAGCAGTACTTC.

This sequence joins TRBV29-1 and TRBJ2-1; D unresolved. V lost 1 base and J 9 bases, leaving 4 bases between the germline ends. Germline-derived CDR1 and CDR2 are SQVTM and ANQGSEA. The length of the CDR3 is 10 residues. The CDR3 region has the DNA TGCAGCGTTGAAGTCTTTGAGCAGTTCTTC. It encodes CSVEVFEQFF.

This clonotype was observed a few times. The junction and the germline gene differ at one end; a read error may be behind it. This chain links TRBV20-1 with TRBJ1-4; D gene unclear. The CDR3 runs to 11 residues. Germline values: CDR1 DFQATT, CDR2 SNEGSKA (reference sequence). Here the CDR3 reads CSARAGEKLFF. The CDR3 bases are TGCAGTGCAAGAGCGGGGGAAAAACTGTTTTTT.

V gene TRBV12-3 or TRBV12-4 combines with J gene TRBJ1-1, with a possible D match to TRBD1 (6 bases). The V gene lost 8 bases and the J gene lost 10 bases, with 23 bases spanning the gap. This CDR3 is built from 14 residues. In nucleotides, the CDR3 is TGTGCCAGCCAGGGGAGGGGTAGAAAAGGTGGAGCTTTCTTT. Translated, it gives CASQGRGRKGGAFF.

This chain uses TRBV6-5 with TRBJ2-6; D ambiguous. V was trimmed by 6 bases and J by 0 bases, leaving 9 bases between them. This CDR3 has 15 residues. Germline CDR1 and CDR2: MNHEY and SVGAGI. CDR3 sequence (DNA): TGTGCCAGCAGGCCAATTAGCTCTGGGGCCAACGTCCTGACTTTC. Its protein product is CASRPISSGANVLTF.

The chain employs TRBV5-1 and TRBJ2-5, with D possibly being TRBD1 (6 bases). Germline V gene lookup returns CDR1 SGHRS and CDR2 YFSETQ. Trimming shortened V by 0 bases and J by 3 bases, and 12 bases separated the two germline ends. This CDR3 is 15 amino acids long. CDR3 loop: CASSLGDRQEETQYF. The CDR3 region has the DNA TGCGCCAGCAGCTTGGGAGACAGGCAAGAAGAGACCCAGTACTTC. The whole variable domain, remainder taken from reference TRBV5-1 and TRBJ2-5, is KAGVTQTPRYLIKTRGQQVTLSCSPISGHRSVSWYQQTPGQGLQFLFEYFSETQRNKGNFPGRFSGRQFSNSRSEMNVSTLELGDSALYLCASSLGDRQEETQYFGPGTRLLVL.

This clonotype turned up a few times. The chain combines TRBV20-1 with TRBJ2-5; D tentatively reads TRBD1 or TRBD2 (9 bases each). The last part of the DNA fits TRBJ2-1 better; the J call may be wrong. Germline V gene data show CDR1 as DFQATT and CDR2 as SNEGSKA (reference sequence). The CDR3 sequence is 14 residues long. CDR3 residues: CSLAGTGKRNEQFF. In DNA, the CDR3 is TGCAGCCTAGCGGGGACAGGGAAACGCAATGAGCAGTTCTTC.

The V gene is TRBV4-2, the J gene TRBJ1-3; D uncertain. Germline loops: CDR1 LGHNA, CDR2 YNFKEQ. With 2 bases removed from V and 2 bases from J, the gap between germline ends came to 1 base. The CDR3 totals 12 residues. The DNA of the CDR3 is TGTGCCAGCAGCCAACCTGGAAACACCATATATTTT. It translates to CASSQPGNTIYF.

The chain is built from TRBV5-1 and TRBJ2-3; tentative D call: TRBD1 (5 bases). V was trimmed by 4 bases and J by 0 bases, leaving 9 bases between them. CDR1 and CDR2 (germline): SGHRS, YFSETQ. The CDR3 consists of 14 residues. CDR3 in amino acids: CASSIGQSTDTQYF. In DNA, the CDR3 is TGCGCCAGCAGCATCGGACAAAGCACAGATACGCAGTATTTT.

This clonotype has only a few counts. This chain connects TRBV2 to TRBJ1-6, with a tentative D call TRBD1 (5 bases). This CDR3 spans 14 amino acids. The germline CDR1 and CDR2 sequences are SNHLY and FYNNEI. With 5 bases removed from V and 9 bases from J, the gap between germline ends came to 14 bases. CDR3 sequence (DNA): TGTGCCAGCAGTCCCCAGGGACGGGGTTCACCCCTCCACTTT. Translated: CASSPQGRGSPLHF.

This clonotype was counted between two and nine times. The CDR3 DNA is TGTGCCAGCACCACGCCCGGGAACATTCAGTACTTC. This translates into CASTTPGNIQYF. The chain carries TRBV28 and TRBJ2-4; D remains unclear. The V end was cut by 7 bases, the J end by 7 bases, with 11 bases between. The V gene's germline CDR1 is MDHEN and CDR2 SYDVKM. CDR3 length equals 12 residues. The whole variable domain, filled in from reference TRBV28 and TRBJ2-4, reads DVKVTQSSRYLVKRTGEKVFLECVQDMDHENMFWYRQDPGLGLRLIYFSYDVKMKEKGDIPEGYSVSREKKERFSLILESASTNQTSMYLCASTTPGNIQYFGAGTRLSVL.

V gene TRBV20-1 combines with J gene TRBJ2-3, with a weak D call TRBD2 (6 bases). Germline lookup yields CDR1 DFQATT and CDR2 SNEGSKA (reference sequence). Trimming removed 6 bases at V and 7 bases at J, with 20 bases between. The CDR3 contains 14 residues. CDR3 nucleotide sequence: TGCAGTGCGGAAACTAGCTCTAACATTAATACGCAGTATTTT. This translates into CSAETSSNINTQYF.

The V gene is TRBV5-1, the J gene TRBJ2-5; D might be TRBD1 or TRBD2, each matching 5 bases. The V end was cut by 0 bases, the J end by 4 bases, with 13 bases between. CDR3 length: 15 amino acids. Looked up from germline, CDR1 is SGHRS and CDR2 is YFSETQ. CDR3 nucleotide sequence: TGCGCCAGCAGCTTGGAGGGGCGTGGGGGAGAGACCCAGTACTTC. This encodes CASSLEGRGGETQYF.

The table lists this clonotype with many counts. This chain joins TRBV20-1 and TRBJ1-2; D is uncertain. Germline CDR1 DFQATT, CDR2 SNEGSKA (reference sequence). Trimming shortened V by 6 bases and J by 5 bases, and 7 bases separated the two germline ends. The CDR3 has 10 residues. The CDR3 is CSAKQYGYTF. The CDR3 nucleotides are TGCAGTGCAAAACAGTATGGCTACACCTTC.

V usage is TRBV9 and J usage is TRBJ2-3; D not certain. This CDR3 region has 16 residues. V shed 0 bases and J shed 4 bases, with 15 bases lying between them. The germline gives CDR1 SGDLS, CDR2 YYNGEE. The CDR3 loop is CASSVGGSLKADTQYF. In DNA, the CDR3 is TGTGCCAGCAGCGTAGGAGGAAGCTTGAAGGCAGATACGCAGTATTTT. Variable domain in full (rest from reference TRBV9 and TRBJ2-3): DSGVTQTPKHLITATGQRVTLRCSPRSGDLSVYWYQQSLDQGLQFLIQYYNGEERAKGNILERFSAQQFPDLHSELNLSSLELGDSALYFCASSVGGSLKADTQYFGPGTRLTVL.

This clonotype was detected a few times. The CDR3 nucleotides are TGTGCCAGCAGCAAAGGTACCGGGACTAGCGTATACGAGCAGTACTTC. This codes for CASSKGTGTSVYEQYF. The rearrangement joins TRBV21-1 to TRBJ2-1; the DNA was not compared with TRBD2, the D call given in the table. The DNA end lines up better with TRBJ2-7; the J call may be wrong. TRBV21-1 is a pseudogene locus. CDR3 length equals 16 residues.

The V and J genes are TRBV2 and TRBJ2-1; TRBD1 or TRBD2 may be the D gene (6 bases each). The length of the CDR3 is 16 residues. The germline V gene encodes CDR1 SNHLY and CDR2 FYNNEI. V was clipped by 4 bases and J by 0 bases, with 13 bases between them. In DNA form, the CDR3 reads TGTGCCAGCAGTGTTGGAGAGGGGGGCTCCTACAATGAGCAGTTCTTC. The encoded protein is CASSVGEGGSYNEQFF.

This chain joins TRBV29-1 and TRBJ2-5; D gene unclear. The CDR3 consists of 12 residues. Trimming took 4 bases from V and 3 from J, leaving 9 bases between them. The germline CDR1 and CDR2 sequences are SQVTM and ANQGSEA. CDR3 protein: CSVVGVEETQYF. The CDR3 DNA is TGCAGCGTTGTTGGAGTAGAAGAGACCCAGTACTTC. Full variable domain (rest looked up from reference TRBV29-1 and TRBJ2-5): SAVISQKPSRDICQRGTSLTIQCQVDSQVTMMFWYRQQPGQSLTLIATANQGSEATYESGFVIDKFPISRPNLTFSTLTVSNMSPEDSSIYLCSVVGVEETQYFGPGTRLLVL.